The source of this T cell receptor beta chain is a study of beta chain features in type 1 diabetes (dated by TCRdb to 2017 to 2018). Regarding the study in general: Patients and healthy donors did not differ in mean age, gender distribution, total cell number or subset yield. Across all samples, approximately 100 million sorted cells were examined, and cell number per subset correlated strongly with RNA yield. Regulatory and stem cell-like memory subsets were obtained from only 8 patients and roughly 8 healthy donors, while naive and central memory subsets were obtained from all 28 donors. In the study, recently diagnosed type 1 diabetes patients and matched healthy donors were compared on the TCRB repertoires of their sorted circulating CD4+ T cell subsets. Points the paper makes about the study in general: Shorter templates might be favored by PCR, yet because patient and control samples were amplified and corrected together, any such skew would affect both groups equally. Because cDNA was sequenced instead of genomic DNA, highly expressing activated cells could be over-represented, though the groups showed no difference in activation or CD3 levels. Because the HLA sub-analyses included only small numbers of individuals, any influence of HLA type on TCRB rearrangement was left unresolved. Patients with type 1 diabetes made fewer insertions and deleted more nucleotides at VDJ recombination sites, implying thymic rearrangement abnormalities. Naive, central memory and regulatory TCRB repertoires appeared to be more similar among patients than among healthy donors. In all four CD4+ subsets, TCRB CDR3 length was moderately but significantly shorter in type 1 diabetes patients.

The entire isolated RNA was reverse transcribed using the High Capacity cDNA Reverse Transcription Kit, and thus expressed TCRB transcripts were sequenced. Deep immunoSEQ sequencing was applied to naive, central memory and regulatory T cell samples, giving an average of roughly 3.5 million total reads per sample. Sorted cells were lysed in RLT buffer, and RNA was extracted using DNase-treated RNeasy Micro or Mini kits according to cell number. Each cell subset was processed on its own to prevent cross-contamination, while patient and healthy donor samples were processed together. The immunoSEQ multiplex PCR was used to amplify TCRB sequences from cDNA, generating 87-bp fragments that spanned the CDR3 region. Sequencing of the amplicons was performed on the Illumina HiSeq platform. Turning to the authors' computational methods: PCR bias was corrected computationally using synthetic template baselines, and reads within Hamming distance 2 were collapsed, with unmergeable singletons discarded. By aligning reads against IMGT, V, D and J genes, CDR3 length, and insertions or deletions at six rearrangement sites were assigned. Within each subset, clonotype counts were normalized to sorted cell number, after which true diversity and Gini coefficients were computed with the tcR R package. The overlap coefficient, calculated on TCRB nucleotide sequences, was used to measure repertoire sharing. As a proxy for the pre-selection repertoire, out-of-frame TCRB sequences from naive cells were analyzed. The source is immuneACCESS, and TCRdb retained only in-frame sequences with V and J called. Part of the clones is not carried over; for the studies checked, unresolved V genes explain less than half of this, and the remainder is unexplained. V, J and clone size derive from that table, while D and trimming were established from the DNA sequence. This sample is represented by 200,000 to 300,000 clones; 68% of them were singletons. The ten largest clones add up to around 0.05% of the sample.

From each donor, a single peripheral blood sample of around 0.12 L on average was drawn into heparinised tubes. A BD FACSAria II and a panel including CD45RO, CCR7, CD25, CD127, CD95 and CD27 were used to sort naive, central memory, regulatory and stem cell-like memory CD4+ T cells. A purity above 95% was achieved for all sorted populations. PBMCs were isolated right away by Lymphoprep density gradient centrifugation and were stained directly, without culture. To minimize batch effects, samples were stained and sorted in pairs, one healthy donor with one patient per experiment. Note on this clone: The specificity of this receptor is unknown. Base qualities were left out, and no much larger clone turns up one base away.

The germline V gene supplies CDR1 SGDLS and CDR2 YYNGEE. V lost 4 bases and J lost 4 bases, and the count of bases not matched to a germline gene is 9. Spanning cysteine to phenylalanine, the CDR3 consists of 16 amino acids. The entry retains the CDR3 DNA only, 48 bases that are in frame from base 1. The chain is made from TRBV9 and TRBJ2-5; 11 bases in the junction line up with TRBD1. The TCR comes from a man under 40 in good health. Sequenced sample: naive CD4+ T cells from blood. This specimen's cell subset or site label, interpreted: true naive CD4+ T cells. This receptor has the CDR3 CASSYGQGAYRETQYF. The sequenced DNA is TGTGCCAGCAGCTACGGACAGGGGGCTTATCGAGAGACCCAGTACTTC. The CDR3 plus the reference TRBV9 and TRBJ2-5 genes for the other parts give the full variable domain: DSGVTQTPKHLITATGQRVTLRCSPRSGDLSVYWYQQSLDQGLQFLIQYYNGEERAKGNILERFSAQQFPDLHSELNLSSLELGDSALYFCASSYGQGAYRETQYFGPGTRLLVL.